The entry that follows covers one T cell receptor (beta chain) sequence. The antigen is not known. The authors ran a second PCR of 7 to 11 cycles using a sample-barcoded 5' primer and a J-beta primer mix. TCRdb re-called the 5' RACE reads through MiXCR, storing one row per CDR3 protein. The repertoire holds 700,000 to 900,000 distinct CDR3 sequences, with 40% to 65% as singletons. Germline assignment: CDR1 LGHDT and CDR2 YNNKEL (reference sequence). V lost 0 bases to trimming and J lost 2 bases, with 10 bases between them. The CDR3 runs to 15 residues. This sample stems from a study of blood T cells in healthy people across ages. The individuals who served as donors were healthy Caucasians living in Russia, aged roughly 6 to 95. Findings and caveats of the study: Long-lived donors exceeded aged donors in naive CD4+ cells and diversity.

The V gene is TRBV3-1, the J gene TRBJ1-2, with D possibly matching TRBD1 (5 bases). The clonotype was recovered from an elderly man in good health. The specimen sequenced was blood. This chain's CDR3 is CASSQDQAGNYGYTF. The DNA of the CDR3 is TGTGCCAGCAGCCAAGATCAGGCAGGGAACTATGGCTACACCTTC.